A selection of T cell receptor beta chains follows, all from one sample in a study of blood T cell repertoires in COVID-19. The method was immunoSEQ multiplex PCR; TCRdb's version includes in-frame clones alone and lacks a portion of them. Here the sample spans 350,000 to 450,000 clones, approximately 86% being singletons. Sequencing used peripheral blood. These receptors came from a human donor in a cohort sampled during active COVID-19. CDR3s include the opening cysteine and the closing phenylalanine or tryptophan. The order of the fields is J gene, V gene, clone size, D gene, CDR3 protein, CDR3 DNA. A D gene is named only where the DNA matches it firmly. Expanded clones get a size class; other rows say once, few or many, or leave the size out.

>TRBJ2-1|TRBV28|once|.
CASSFWDSNEQFF
TGTGCCAGCAGTTTTTGGGACTCCAATGAGCAGTTCTTC
>TRBJ2-7|TRBV6-5|.|.
CASSRGTGGEQYF
TGTGCCAGCAGCCGAGGTACAGGTGGCGAGCAGTACTTC
>TRBJ1-6|TRBV16|few|.
CASSRSPGTYNSPLHF
TGTGCCAGCAGCCGCTCGCCGGGAACCTATAATTCACCCCTCCACTTT
>TRBJ1-6|TRBV4-1|once|.
CASSTRQTSGGASNSPLHF
TGCGCCAGCAGCACCCGGCAGACCTCGGGGGGGGCAAGTAATTCACCCCTCCACTTT
>TRBJ1-2|TRBV12-3/TRBV12-4|.|.
CASSLAASFGYTF
TGTGCCAGCAGTTTAGCGGCATCATTCGGCTACACCTTC
>TRBJ1-1|TRBV19|.|TRBD1
CASSMGTGINTEAFF
TGTGCCAGTAGTATGGGGACAGGGATAAACACTGAAGCTTTCTTT
>TRBJ1-2|TRBV29-1|.|.
CSVDTGGLGNNGYTF
TGCAGCGTTGATACGGGGGGGCTCGGGAATAATGGCTACACCTTC
>TRBJ2-6|TRBV6-5|.|.
CASSSAGANVLTF
TGTGCCAGCAGTTCAGCTGGGGCCAACGTCCTGACTTTC
>TRBJ2-1|TRBV10-3|.|TRBD2
CAIRPGLAGKDSYNEQFF
TGTGCCATCAGACCCGGACTAGCGGGAAAAGACTCCTACAATGAGCAGTTCTTC
>TRBJ2-3|TRBV24-1|once|TRBD1
CATADRATTDTQYF
TGTGCCACCGCGGACAGGGCAACCACAGATACGCAGTATTTT
>TRBJ1-2|TRBV2|.|TRBD1
CASGTGGVWGYTF
TGTGCCAGCGGAACAGGGGGCGTCTGGGGCTACACCTTC
>TRBJ1-1|TRBV11-3|.|.
CASSPHVVMNTEAFF
TGTGCCAGCAGCCCCCACGTAGTGATGAACACTGAAGCTTTCTTT
>TRBJ1-4|TRBV2|.|TRBD1
CASSDGTGWTNEKLFF
TGTGCCAGCAGTGACGGGACAGGGTGGACTAATGAAAAACTGTTTTTT
>TRBJ1-3|TRBV3-1/TRBV3-2|.|.
CASSQTDSSGNTIYF
TGTGCCAGCAGCCAAACCGACAGCTCTGGAAACACCATATATTTT
>TRBJ2-7|TRBV6-1|.|TRBD1
CASSVTGTVLSYEQYF
TGTGCCAGCAGTGTAACCGGGACAGTCCTCTCCTACGAGCAGTACTTC
>TRBJ1-1|TRBV7-9|.|TRBD1
CASSLGSLTGLTEAFF
TGTGCCAGCAGCTTAGGTTCCCTGACAGGGCTCACTGAAGCTTTCTTT
>TRBJ1-1|TRBV2|.|.
CASNIYTEAFF
TGTGCCAGCAATATCTACACTGAAGCTTTCTTT
>TRBJ2-7|TRBV5-5|.|.
CASSLGSGYEQYF
TGTGCCAGCAGCTTGGGATCAGGGTACGAGCAGTACTTC
>TRBJ2-1|TRBV3-1/TRBV3-2|.|.
CASSQAYGLYEQFF
TGTGCCAGCAGCCAAGCGTACGGTTTGTATGAGCAGTTCTTC
>TRBJ2-7|TRBV6-1|.|TRBD1
CASSETETGGWYEQYF
TGTGCCAGCAGTGAAACAGAGACAGGGGGCTGGTACGAGCAGTACTTC
>TRBJ2-7|TRBV27|.|.
CASSYGVLYEQYF
TGTGCCAGCAGTTACGGAGTTCTCTACGAGCAGTACTTC
>TRBJ1-3|TRBV5-1|.|TRBD1
CASSYSGGKGNTIYF
TGCGCCAGCAGCTATTCAGGGGGAAAGGGAAACACCATATATTTT
>TRBJ1-4|TRBV30|.|.
CAWSPYQLSITTHPGAPNEKLFF
TGTGCCTGGAGTCCTTACCAACTCTCTATCACGACACACCCGGGAGCTCCAAATGAAAAACTGTTTTTT
>TRBJ1-3|TRBV7-8|.|.
CASSLVGGEIGNTIYF
TGTGCCAGCAGCTTAGTGGGAGGAGAGATTGGAAACACCATATATTTT
>TRBJ1-2|TRBV27|.|.
CASSFRREGYGYTF
TGTGCCAGCAGTTTTCGAAGGGAGGGCTATGGCTACACCTTC
>TRBJ2-7|TRBV19|.|.
CASSIEFAGTASSYEQYF
TGTGCCAGTAGTATAGAGTTCGCGGGGACAGCCAGCTCCTACGAGCAGTACTTC
>TRBJ2-4|TRBV7-8|.|TRBD1
CASSPQGFLAKNIQYF
TGTGCCAGCAGCCCACAGGGGTTTCTAGCCAAAAACATTCAGTACTTC
>TRBJ2-5|TRBV5-1|.|TRBD1
CASSLETGGQETQYF
TGCGCCAGCAGCTTGGAAACAGGGGGTCAAGAGACCCAGTACTTC
>TRBJ2-5|TRBV11-2|.|TRBD2
CASSSRLADQETQYF
TGTGCCAGCAGCTCCCGACTAGCGGACCAAGAGACCCAGTACTTC
>TRBJ2-5|TRBV3-1/TRBV3-2|.|TRBD1
CASSQAFSDRAEETQYF
TGTGCCAGCAGCCAAGCCTTCTCGGACAGGGCCGAAGAGACCCAGTACTTC
>TRBJ1-2|TRBV6-1|.|.
CASSDGQRNYGYTF
TGTGCCAGCAGTGATGGACAGAGAAACTATGGCTACACCTTC
>TRBJ1-4|TRBV28|.|TRBD1
CASRGTGLNEKLFF
TGTGCCAGCAGGGGGACAGGCCTAAATGAAAAACTGTTTTTT
>TRBJ2-3|TRBV6-4|.|TRBD2
CASRRAGGPSDTQYF
TGTGCCAGCAGAAGAGCGGGGGGGCCATCCGATACGCAGTATTTT
>TRBJ1-1|TRBV28|.|.
CASNLRGGAFF
TGTGCCAGCAACCTCAGAGGGGGAGCTTTCTTT
>TRBJ2-1|TRBV11-2|.|.
CASSPQGLTYNEQFF
TGTGCCAGCAGCCCGCAGGGACTTACCTACAATGAGCAGTTCTTC
>TRBJ2-5|TRBV6-5|.|.
CASSYSSRAEETQYF
TGTGCCAGCAGTTACTCGAGTCGAGCGGAAGAGACCCAGTACTTC